This T cell receptor (beta chain) was sequenced in a study of breast tumors, draining lymph nodes, adjacent tissues. Study-wide results and limits: Data fit most tumor T cells coming from lymph node, expanding in tumor. Tumor T cell lymph node origin was a supported hypothesis, not proven. Luminal-like breast cancer showed significantly greater tumor-nontumor repertoire similarity than basal-like breast cancer did.

Germline-derived CDR1 and CDR2 are SGHDT and YYEEEE. Trimming pared 5 bases from V and 2 bases from J, leaving 10 bases between. The length of the CDR3 is 13 residues. Points on this clonotype: Its target is not known.

Each CDR3 protein is one row after TCRdb ran MiXCR on the multiplex PCR reads. The data contain over 60,000 distinct CDR3 sequences, about 40% of them seen just once; the ten biggest clones take up 8% to 9.5%. The genes are TRBV5-6 and TRBJ1-1; D gene uncertain. The sequence was collected from a female donor with breast cancer. Some clones in this sample may be carry-over from other donors' samples. The specimen was breast tumor tissue. Written as DNA, the CDR3 is TGTGCCAGCAGTTTCGGGAGTAACACTGAAGCTTTCTTT. Protein: CASSFGSNTEAFF.